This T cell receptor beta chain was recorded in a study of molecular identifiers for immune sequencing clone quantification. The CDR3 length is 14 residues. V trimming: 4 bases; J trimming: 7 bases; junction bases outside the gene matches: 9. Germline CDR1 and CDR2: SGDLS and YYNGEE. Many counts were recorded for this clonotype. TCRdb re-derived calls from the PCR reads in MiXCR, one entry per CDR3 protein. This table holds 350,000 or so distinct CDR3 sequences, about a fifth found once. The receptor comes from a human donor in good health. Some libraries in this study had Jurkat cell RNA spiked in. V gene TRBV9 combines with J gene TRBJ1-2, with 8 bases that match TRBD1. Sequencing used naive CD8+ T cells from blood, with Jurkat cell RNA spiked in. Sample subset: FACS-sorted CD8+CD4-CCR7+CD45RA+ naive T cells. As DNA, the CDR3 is TGTGCCAGCAGCTCCGGAACAGGGGGGGCTGGCTACACCTTC. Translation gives CASSSGTGGAGYTF.